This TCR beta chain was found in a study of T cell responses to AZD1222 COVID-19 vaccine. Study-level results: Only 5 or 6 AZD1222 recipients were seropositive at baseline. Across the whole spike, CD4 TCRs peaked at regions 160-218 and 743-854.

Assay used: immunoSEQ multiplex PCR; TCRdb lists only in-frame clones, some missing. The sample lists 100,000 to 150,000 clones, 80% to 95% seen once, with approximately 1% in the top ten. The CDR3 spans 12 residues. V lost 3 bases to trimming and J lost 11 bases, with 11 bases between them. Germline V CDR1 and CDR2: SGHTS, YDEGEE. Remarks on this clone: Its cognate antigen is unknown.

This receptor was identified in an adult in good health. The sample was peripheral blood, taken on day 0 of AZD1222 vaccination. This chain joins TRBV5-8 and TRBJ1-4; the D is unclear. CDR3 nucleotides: TGTGCCAGCAGCTCCAACCCCATCAAACTGTTTTTT. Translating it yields CASSSNPIKLFF.